The present entry profiles one TCR beta chain with its context. The data were taken from a study of blood T cell repertoires in COVID-19. Study-level background: Samples of COVID-19 (acute and convalescent) were obtained from the United States, Italy and Spain. PBMCs, B-cell-depleted T cells, or T cells were the source of the cDNA or gDNA that made up the material.

How the authors handled the data: Reference gene primer amplification yielded estimated nucleated cell counts. This table comes from immunoSEQ multiplex PCR, and its TCRdb copy is limited to in-frame clones, with some not included. V and J calls and clone size are given by that table; D and trimming were obtained from the DNA. Among 200,000 to 250,000 clones, roughly 78% were seen once, and the ten largest hold over 9.5%. CDR3 length equals 19 residues. From germline, CDR1 is LGHNT and CDR2 FRNRAP. V shed 3 bases, J shed 6 bases, and the junction held 10 bases outside the gene matches. This receptor was identified in a woman aged 40-49 years with acute or convalescent COVID-19. Sequences were obtained from peripheral blood. The chain has TRBV12-5 and TRBJ2-2, with 16 nucleotides matching TRBD2. CDR3 protein: CASGFPGTSGRAGAGELFF. The CDR3, as DNA: TGTGCTAGTGGTTTTCCCGGGACTAGCGGGAGGGCCGGAGCCGGGGAGCTGTTTTTT.